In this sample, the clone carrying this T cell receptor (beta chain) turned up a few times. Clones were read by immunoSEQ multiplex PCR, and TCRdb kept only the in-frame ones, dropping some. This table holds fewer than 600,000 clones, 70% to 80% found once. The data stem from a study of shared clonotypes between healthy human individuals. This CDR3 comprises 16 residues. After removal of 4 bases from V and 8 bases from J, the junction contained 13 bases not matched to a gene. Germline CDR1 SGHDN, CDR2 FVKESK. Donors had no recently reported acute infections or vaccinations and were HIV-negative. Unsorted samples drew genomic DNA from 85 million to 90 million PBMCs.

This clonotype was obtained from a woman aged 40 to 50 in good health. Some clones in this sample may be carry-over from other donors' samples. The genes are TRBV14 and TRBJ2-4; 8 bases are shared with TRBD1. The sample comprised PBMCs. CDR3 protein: CASSLHRDRLVHIQYF. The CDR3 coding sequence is TGTGCCAGCAGCCTCCACCGGGACAGGCTCGTTCACATTCAGTACTTC.